The T cell receptor (beta chain) described here comes from a study of CD8 T cells in Susac syndrome. On the study more broadly: Patients with Susac syndrome were therapy-naive, on corticosteroids, or on intravenous immunoglobulin alone at the time that blood was drawn. General observations from the study: Clonal expansion involving Susac CD8+ cells peaked in TEMRA cells and active patients.

CD8+ and CD4+ T cells from blood underwent TCR beta sequencing, which was carried out in a high-throughput format. TEMRA cells underwent FACS enrichment and CD8+ and CD4+ T cells underwent negative isolation. V shed 3 bases, J shed 8 bases, and the junction held 8 bases outside the gene matches. CDR3 length equals 15 residues. The germline gives CDR1 SQVTM, CDR2 ANQGSEA. With regard to this clonotype: The antigen is not known.

Reverse transcription of 0.5 to 1 ug RNA used random hexamers. TCRdb redid the calling of the immunoSEQ multiplex PCR reads with MiXCR, one entry per CDR3 protein. Counted here are about 100,000 distinct CDR3 sequences, nearly 97% occurring once; the ten biggest clones make up approximately 0.3%. This sequence originates from a human donor with Susac syndrome. The chain links TRBV29-1 to TRBJ2-1; 12 positions agree with TRBD2. What was sequenced was CD8+ T cells from PBMCs. CDR3 sequence (DNA): TGCAGCGTTGACCCGGCTAGCGGGGGGGCAGATGAGCAGTTCTTC. Translation gives CSVDPASGGADEQFF.